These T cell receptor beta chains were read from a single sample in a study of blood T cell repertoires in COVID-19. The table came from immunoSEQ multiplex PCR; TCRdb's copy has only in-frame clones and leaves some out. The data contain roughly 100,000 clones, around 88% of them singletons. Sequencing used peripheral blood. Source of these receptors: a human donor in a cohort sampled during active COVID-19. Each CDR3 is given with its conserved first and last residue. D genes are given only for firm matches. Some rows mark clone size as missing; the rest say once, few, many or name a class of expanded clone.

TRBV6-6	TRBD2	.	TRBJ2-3	TGTGCCAGCAGACGAGCACCGGGACTAGCGGGGGTAGATACGCAGTATTTT	CASRRAPGLAGVDTQYF
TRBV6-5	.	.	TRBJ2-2	TGTGCCAGCACCCGGGGGTTGGTCGGGGAGCTGTTTTTT	CASTRGLVGELFF
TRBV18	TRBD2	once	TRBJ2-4	TGTGCCAGCTCACGGGGAGGGGAAGGCAAAAACATTCAGTACTTC	CASSRGGEGKNIQYF
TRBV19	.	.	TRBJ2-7	TGTGCCAGTAGTATACGGGGCTACGAGCAGTACTTC	CASSIRGYEQYF
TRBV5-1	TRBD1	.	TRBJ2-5	TGCGCCAGCAGCTCTGGACTTTTAGGGGGCGGAGAGACCCAGTACTTC	CASSSGLLGGGETQYF
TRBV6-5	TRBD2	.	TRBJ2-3	TGTGCCAGCAGTTACGGGCGGGGGGGCACAGATACGCAGTATTTT	CASSYGRGGTDTQYF
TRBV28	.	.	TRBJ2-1	TGTGCCAGCAGTTTATCCCCAACGGCGGGATTTTACAATGAGCAGTTCTTC	CASSLSPTAGFYNEQFF
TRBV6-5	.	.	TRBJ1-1	TGTGCCAGCAGTTACGTAGGGGTGGGAAGGGGCACTGAAGCTTTCTTT	CASSYVGVGRGTEAFF
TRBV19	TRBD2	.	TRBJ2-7	TGTGCCAGTAGTATCCAGGCTAGCGGGGCGTACGAGCAGTACTTC	CASSIQASGAYEQYF
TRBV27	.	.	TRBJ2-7	TGTGCCAGCAGCGTACAGGGCCACGAGCAGTACTTC	CASSVQGHEQYF
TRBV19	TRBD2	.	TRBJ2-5	TGTGCCAGTCGCCGGGGAGCGGGAGTCCCAGAGACCCAGTACTTC	CASRRGAGVPETQYF
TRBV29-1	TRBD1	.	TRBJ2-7	TGCAGCGTTGGGGACAGGGGGTCCTACGAGCAGTACTTC	CSVGDRGSYEQYF
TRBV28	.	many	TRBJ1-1	TGTGCCAGCAGTTTAATAGCTCCCAGGGTGGAAGCTTTCTTT	CASSLIAPRVEAFF
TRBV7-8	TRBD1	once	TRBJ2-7	TGTGCCAGCAGCCTCGGACAGGGGTTCGACGAGCAGTACTTC	CASSLGQGFDEQYF
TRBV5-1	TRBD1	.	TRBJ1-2	TGCGCCAGCAGCTTGGACGGACAGGGGGTTTATGGCTACACCTTC	CASSLDGQGVYGYTF
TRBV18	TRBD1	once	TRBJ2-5	TGTGCCAGCTCCGAGACAGGGCTTGAGACCCAGTACTTC	CASSETGLETQYF
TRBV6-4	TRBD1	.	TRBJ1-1	TGTGCCAGCAGTGCCCCGGACAGGGGACACACTTTCTTT	CASSAPDRGHTFF
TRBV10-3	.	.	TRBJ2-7	TGTGCCATCAGTGAACCCAGGGCCAACTACGAGCAGTACTTC	CAISEPRANYEQYF
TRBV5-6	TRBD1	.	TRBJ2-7	TGTGCCAGCAGCTTGAATCCCCAGGGGGTGTACGAGCAGTACTTC	CASSLNPQGVYEQYF
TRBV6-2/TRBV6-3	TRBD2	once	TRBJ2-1	TGTGCCAGCAGTTACACTAGCGCTCGAGCAAATGAGCAGTTCTTC	CASSYTSARANEQFF
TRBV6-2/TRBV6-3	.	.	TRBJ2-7	TGTGCCAGCAGTTACCCCCGGTTAGACGGGAACTACGAGCAGTACTTC	CASSYPRLDGNYEQYF
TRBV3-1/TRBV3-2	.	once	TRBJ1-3	TGTGCCAGCAGCCAAGTTCGAGGGACTGGAAACACCATATATTTT	CASSQVRGTGNTIYF
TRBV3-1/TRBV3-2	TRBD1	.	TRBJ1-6	TGTGCCAGCAGCTTGGACAGGGGTAATTCACCCCTCCACTTT	CASSLDRGNSPLHF
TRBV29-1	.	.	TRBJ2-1	TGCAGCGTCGACTTGAAGCGGAGATACAATGAGCAGTTCTTC	CSVDLKRRYNEQFF
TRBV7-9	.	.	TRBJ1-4	TGTGCCAGCAGCTTAACCACAGGCGCTGAAAAACTGTTTTTT	CASSLTTGAEKLFF
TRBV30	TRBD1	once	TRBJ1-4	TGTGCCTGGAGTGTGGGGACAGGGGGATTAAATGAAAAACTGTTTTTT	CAWSVGTGGLNEKLFF
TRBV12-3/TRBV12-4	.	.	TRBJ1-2	TGTGCCAGCAGTTTAGGTCTCTATGGCTACACCTTC	CASSLGLYGYTF
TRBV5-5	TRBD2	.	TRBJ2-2	TGTGCCAGCAGCTTAGGTAGCGGGAGGAACACCGGGGAGCTGTTTTTT	CASSLGSGRNTGELFF
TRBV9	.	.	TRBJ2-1	TGTGCCAGCAGCGCACGATGGAGTCCCACGGTATCCTACAATGAGCAGTTCTTC	CASSARWSPTVSYNEQFF
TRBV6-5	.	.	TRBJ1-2	TGTGCCAGCAGTTACTCACAGCTTAACTATGGCTACACCTTC	CASSYSQLNYGYTF
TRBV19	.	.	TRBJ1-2	TGTGCCAGTAGTCGCCAGGGTTATGGCTACACCTTC	CASSRQGYGYTF
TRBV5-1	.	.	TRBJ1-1	TGCGCCAGCAGCCAAAGGACAGCCATGAACACTGAAGCTTTCTTT	CASSQRTAMNTEAFF
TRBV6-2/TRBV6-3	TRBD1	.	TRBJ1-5	TGTGCCAGCAGTTACTCGTACGGAGGACAGGACAATCAGCCCCAGCATTTT	CASSYSYGGQDNQPQHF
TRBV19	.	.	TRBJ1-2	TGTGCCAGTAGTATCCAGGCCCAAGGCTATGGCTACACCTTC	CASSIQAQGYGYTF
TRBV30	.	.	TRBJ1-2	TGTGCCTGGAGTGTAGTGGCAGGGAATGGCTACACCTTC	CAWSVVAGNGYTF
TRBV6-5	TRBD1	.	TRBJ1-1	TGTGCCAGCACACCCCGGCAGGGGGCGGTCACTGAAGCTTTCTTT	CASTPRQGAVTEAFF
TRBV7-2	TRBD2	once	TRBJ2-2	TGTGCCAGCAGCGGGACTAGCGGGAAGGGGGGGCGAAACACCGGGGAGCTGTTTTTT	CASSGTSGKGGRNTGELFF
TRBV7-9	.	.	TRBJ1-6	TGTGCCAGCAGCATTACCAGGGGAGTAAATAATTCACCCCTCCACTTT	CASSITRGVNNSPLHF
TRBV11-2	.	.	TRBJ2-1	TGTGCCAGCAGCTTAGATTACCTACACAACTACCCTCGAAATGAGCAGTTCTTC	CASSLDYLHNYPRNEQFF
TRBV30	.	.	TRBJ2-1	TGTGCCTGGAGTGTACCCCGCACAGGTACTTACAATGAGCAGTTCTTC	CAWSVPRTGTYNEQFF
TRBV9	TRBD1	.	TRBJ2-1	TGTGCCAGCAGCTCCCACAGGGGGTGGGACTACAATGAGCAGTTCTTC	CASSSHRGWDYNEQFF
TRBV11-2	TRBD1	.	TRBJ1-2	TGTGCCAGCAGCTTATGGGACAGGGATTATGGCTACACCTTC	CASSLWDRDYGYTF
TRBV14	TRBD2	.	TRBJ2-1	TGTGCCAGCAGCCAAGTAGCGGGAGGGCCGAACGAGCAGTTCTTC	CASSQVAGGPNEQFF
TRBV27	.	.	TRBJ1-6	TGTGCCAGCAGTGTACAAACGGGGGTTAATTCACCCCTCCACTTT	CASSVQTGVNSPLHF
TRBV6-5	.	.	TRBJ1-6	TGTGCCAGCCCGGCCGGTGCAGGGAACGGTTCACCCCTCCACTTT	CASPAGAGNGSPLHF
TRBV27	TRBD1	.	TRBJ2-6	TGTGCCAGCAGTTTATTCCCCTTGGACTACCGACAGGGGGCTTTGGCTGGGGCCAACGTCCTGACTTTC	CASSLFPLDYRQGALAGANVLTF